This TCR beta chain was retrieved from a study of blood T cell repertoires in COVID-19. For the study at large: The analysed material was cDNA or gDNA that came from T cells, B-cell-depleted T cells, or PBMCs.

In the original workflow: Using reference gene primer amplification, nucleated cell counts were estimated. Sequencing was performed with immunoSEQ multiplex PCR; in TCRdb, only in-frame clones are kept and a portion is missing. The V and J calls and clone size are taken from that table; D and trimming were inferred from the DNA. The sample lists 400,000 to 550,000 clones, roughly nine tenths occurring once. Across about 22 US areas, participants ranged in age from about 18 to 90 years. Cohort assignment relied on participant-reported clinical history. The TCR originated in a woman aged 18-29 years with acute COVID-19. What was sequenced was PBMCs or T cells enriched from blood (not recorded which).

The CDR3 is CASSQVQGVHTF. In DNA, the CDR3 is TGTGCCAGCAGCCAAGTCCAGGGGGTTCACACCTTC. The gene calls are TRBV3-1 (or the pseudogene TRBV3-2) and TRBJ1-2; 7 positions match TRBD1. Per the germline V gene, CDR1 is LGHDT and CDR2 is YNNKEL (reference sequence). V was pared by 1 base and J by 12 bases, with 5 bases of the junction left unmatched. The CDR3 extends over 12 amino acids.